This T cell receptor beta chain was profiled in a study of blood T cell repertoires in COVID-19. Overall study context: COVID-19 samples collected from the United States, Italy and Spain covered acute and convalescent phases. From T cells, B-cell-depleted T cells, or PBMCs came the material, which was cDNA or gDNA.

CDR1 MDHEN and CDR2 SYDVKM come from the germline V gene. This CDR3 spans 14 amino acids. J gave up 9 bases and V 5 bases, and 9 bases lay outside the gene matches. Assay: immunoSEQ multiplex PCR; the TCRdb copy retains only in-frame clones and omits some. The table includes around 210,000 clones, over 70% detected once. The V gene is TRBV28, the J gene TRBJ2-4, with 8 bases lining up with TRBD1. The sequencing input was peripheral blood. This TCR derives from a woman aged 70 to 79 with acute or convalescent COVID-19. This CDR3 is CASSLSDRDGIQYF. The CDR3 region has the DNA TGTGCCAGCAGTCTCTCGGACAGGGACGGCATTCAGTACTTC.